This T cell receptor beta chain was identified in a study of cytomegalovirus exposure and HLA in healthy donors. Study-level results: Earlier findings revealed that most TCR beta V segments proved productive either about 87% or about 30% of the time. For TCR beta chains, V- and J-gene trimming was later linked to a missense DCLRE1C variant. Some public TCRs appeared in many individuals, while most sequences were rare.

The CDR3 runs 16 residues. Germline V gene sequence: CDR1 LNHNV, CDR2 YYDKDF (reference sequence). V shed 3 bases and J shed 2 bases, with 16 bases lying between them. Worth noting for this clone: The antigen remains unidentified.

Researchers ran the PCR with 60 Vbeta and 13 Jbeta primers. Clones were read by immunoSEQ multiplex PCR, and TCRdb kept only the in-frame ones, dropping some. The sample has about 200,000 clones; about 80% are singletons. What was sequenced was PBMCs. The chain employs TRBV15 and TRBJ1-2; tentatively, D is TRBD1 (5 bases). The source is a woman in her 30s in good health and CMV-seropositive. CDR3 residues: CATSRPDRGLNYGYTF. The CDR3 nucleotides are TGTGCCACCAGCAGGCCCGATCGGGGACTGAACTATGGCTACACCTTC. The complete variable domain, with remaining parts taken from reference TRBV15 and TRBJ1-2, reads DAMVIQNPRYQVTQFGKPVTLSCSQTLNHNVMYWYQQKSSQAPKLLFHYYDKDFNNEADTPDNFQSRRPNTSFCFLDIRSPGLGDTAMYLCATSRPDRGLNYGYTFGSGTRLTVV.